A single sample is the source of the 25 T cell receptor beta chains below, sequenced in a study of T-cell reconstitution after alpha-beta-depleted transplantation in children. Unique molecular identifiers were incorporated when the TCRbeta library was constructed. TCRdb called the PCR reads again in MiXCR, with one record for every CDR3 protein. The sample contains about 3,000 distinct CDR3 sequences, 28% of which appear only once. The sample here was PBMCs, mostly from graft donor cells, taken 60 days after TCRalphabeta/CD19-depleted stem cell transplant. Receptors originate from a male patient between 2 and 9 years old who had a stem cell transplant for acute myeloid leukemia, so the T cells may come from the graft donor.

Many counts were recorded for this clonotype. This sequence joins TRBV9 and TRBJ2-2; 11 bases align to TRBD1. V lost 2 bases and J lost 2; bases outside the gene matches: 5. CDR3 length: 17 residues. Germline V gene data show CDR1 as SGDLS and CDR2 as YYNGEE. As DNA, the CDR3 is TGTGCCAGCAGCGTCGGGACAGGGGGTCGAAACACCGGGGAGCTGTTTTTT. Residues: CASSVGTGGRNTGELFF. The variable domain in full, with the rest retrieved from reference TRBV9 and TRBJ2-2, is DSGVTQTPKHLITATGQRVTLRCSPRSGDLSVYWYQQSLDQGLQFLIQYYNGEERAKGNILERFSAQQFPDLHSELNLSSLELGDSALYFCASSVGTGGRNTGELFFGEGSRLTVL.

This clonotype has at least ten counts. The rearrangement joins TRBV3-1 to TRBJ2-1; TRBD1 matches 10 bases. Germline V lookup: CDR1 LGHDT, CDR2 YNNKEL (reference sequence). The junction had 1 base not matched to a gene; V was cut back by 1 base and J by 4 bases. The CDR3 runs 15 residues. Here the CDR3 reads CASSQGDRGYNEQFF. The DNA for the CDR3 is TGTGCCAGCAGCCAAGGGGACAGGGGATACAATGAGCAGTTCTTC.

Relative to its sample, this clonotype is medium-sized. This chain links TRBV6-5 with TRBJ2-3; the D is unclear. The V end lost 2 bases, the J end lost 1 base, and 13 bases lay between the germline ends. Germline V gene data show CDR1 as MNHEY and CDR2 as SVGAGI. This CDR3 has 16 amino acids. This chain's CDR3 is CASSYRRFQGTDTQYF. In nucleotides, the CDR3 is TGTGCCAGCAGTTACCGAAGATTTCAGGGCACAGATACGCAGTATTTT.

This clonotype was recorded at least ten times. The chain couples TRBV12-3 or TRBV12-4 to TRBJ2-4; 11 positions match TRBD2. This CDR3 is built from 14 residues. V was clipped by 8 bases and J by 5 bases; unmatched bases: 5. CDR3 in DNA: TGTGCCAGCGGAATAGCGGGGGGGGAAAACATTCAGTACTTC. It translates to CASGIAGGENIQYF.

In this sample, this clonotype turned up many times. The chain has TRBV9 and TRBJ1-6; TRBD1 is a possible D gene (5 bases). Deletions cut 5 bases from V and 6 bases from J, with 9 bases between. Looked up from germline, CDR1 is SGDLS and CDR2 is YYNGEE. This CDR3 comprises 13 residues. The CDR3 DNA is TGTGCCAGCAGGGGGCAGAGTAATTCACCCCTCCACTTT. Its protein product is CASRGQSNSPLHF.

There are a few counts of this clonotype. The J gene is TRBJ2-7, the V gene TRBV7-9, with TRBD1 matching over 7 bases. The germline V gene encodes CDR1 SEHNR and CDR2 FQNEAQ (reference sequence). Unmatched junction bases numbered 4, after V lost 3 bases and J lost 2 bases. The CDR3 sequence is 14 residues long. CDR3 coding DNA: TGTGCCAGCAGCTTGACAGGGAAGCCCTACGAGCAGTACGTC. This translates into CASSLTGKPYEQYV.

This clonotype was seen at least ten times. This sequence joins TRBV7-2 and TRBJ2-1; no firm D call. Trimming removed 5 bases from V and 6 bases from J, with 8 bases in between. The CDR3 extends over 12 amino acids. Germline assignment: CDR1 SGHTA and CDR2 FQGNSA. The CDR3 region is CASSPIGNEQFF. Written as DNA, the CDR3 is TGTGCCAGCAGCCCAATTGGCAATGAGCAGTTCTTC.

This clonotype has a count of ten or more. The chain employs TRBV2 and TRBJ2-7; the D gene could be TRBD1 or TRBD2 (6 bases each). Trimming removed 2 bases from V and 4 bases from J, with 15 bases in between. Germline values: CDR1 SNHLY, CDR2 FYNNEI. This CDR3 is built from 15 residues. The CDR3 DNA reads TGTGCCAGCAGTGAATGGCCGGAAGGGGGGTACGAGCAGTACTTC. Amino acid sequence: CASSEWPEGGYEQYF.

CDR3 sequence: CASSLRIEGRGYTF. DNA for the CDR3: TGTGCCAGCAGTTTAAGAATTGAGGGGCGAGGCTACACCTTC. The rearrangement links TRBV12-3 or TRBV12-4 to TRBJ1-2; tentatively, D is TRBD1 (5 bases). This CDR3 has 14 residues. V was pared by 2 bases and J by 8 bases, with 15 bases between.

This clonotype was observed at least ten times. This chain links TRBV19 with TRBJ2-1; D may be TRBD2 (5 bases). V lost 8 bases to trimming and J lost 8 bases, with 16 bases between them. Germline V CDR1 and CDR2: LNHDA, SQIVND (reference sequence). This CDR3 comprises 13 residues. The CDR3 nucleotides are TGTGCCAGTTCGAACTCGGAGGTGGATGAGCAGTTCTTC. It yields the protein CASSNSEVDEQFF.

This clonotype has ten or more counts. This chain uses TRBV20-1 with TRBJ1-2; perhaps TRBD1 as D (5 bases). The length of the CDR3 is 14 residues. The germline V and J ends were trimmed by 5 bases and 2 bases, with 15 bases remaining between them. Germline CDR1 reads DFQATT; CDR2 reads SNEGSKA (reference sequence). CDR3 protein: CSAYGWGFNYGYTF. CDR3 bases: TGCAGTGCTTATGGGTGGGGCTTCAACTATGGCTACACCTTC.

This clonotype was seen at least ten times. The chain links TRBV30 to TRBJ2-1; unclear D gene. Deletions cut 5 bases from V and 8 bases from J, with 16 bases between. This CDR3 has 13 amino acids. CDR1 and CDR2 (germline): GTSNPN, SVGIG (reference sequence). This CDR3 is CAWDVAGWDEQFF. Written as DNA, the CDR3 is TGTGCCTGGGATGTAGCTGGTTGGGATGAGCAGTTCTTC.

The J gene is TRBJ2-2, the V gene TRBV28, with D unclear. The ends were cut back, 2 bases at V and 6 bases at J, with 1 base in the middle. CDR1 is MDHEN and CDR2 is SYDVKM in the germline V gene. This CDR3 region has 11 residues. CDR3 residues: CASSLAGELFF. DNA for the CDR3: TGTGCCAGCAGTTTAGCCGGGGAGCTGTTTTTT.

This clonotype was detected ten times or more. This chain links TRBV6-1 with TRBJ2-7; D possibly corresponds to TRBD1 (5 bases). The CDR3 contains 15 residues. Trimming removed 4 bases from V and 2 bases from J, with 15 bases in between. Germline values: CDR1 MNHNS, CDR2 SASEGT. The CDR3 here is CASSAHVQVPYEQYV. DNA for the CDR3: TGTGCCAGCAGTGCTCACGTACAGGTACCCTACGAGCAGTACGTC.

This clonotype was observed many times. The chain carries TRBV7-3 and TRBJ1-1, with a tentative D call TRBD1 (5 bases). CDR1 and CDR2 (germline): SGHTA, FQGTGA. The CDR3 totals 14 residues. V shed 5 bases and J shed 0 bases, with 10 bases lying between them. The CDR3 DNA sequence: TGTGCCAGCAGCCTGGGACGGATGAACACTGAAGCTTTCTTT. Protein product: CASSLGRMNTEAFF.

This clonotype was found many times. The chain recombines TRBV18 with TRBJ1-4; a weak D match, TRBD1 (5 bases). CDR1 and CDR2 from the germline V gene are KGHSH and LQKENI. This CDR3 region has 15 residues. The V end was cut by 4 bases, the J end by 6 bases, with 15 bases between. CDR3 nucleotide sequence: TGTGCCAGCTCACGCCCAGGGACTGAAGATGAAAAACTGTTTTTT. Translated, it gives CASSRPGTEDEKLFF.

This clonotype occurred many times. This sequence joins TRBV21-1 and TRBJ2-1; the DNA was not compared with TRBD2, the D call given in the table. TRBV21-1 is designated a pseudogene. The CDR3 is made up of 19 amino acids. Here the CDR3 reads CASSKMASTSGDLNNEQFF. CDR3 in DNA: TGTGCCAGCAGCAAAATGGCAAGTACTAGCGGGGATTTAAACAATGAGCAGTTCTTC.

The chain links TRBV19 to TRBJ2-1; D is possibly TRBD2 (6 bases). Between the trimmed V and J ends, which lost 9 bases and 8 bases, there was a span of 23 bases. Germline CDR1 is LNHDA and CDR2 is SQIVND (reference sequence). This CDR3 has 15 amino acids. Written as DNA, the CDR3 is TGTGCCAGCTCCTTTGGCGGGATCGGAGGCCATGAGCAGTTCTTC. The encoded protein is CASSFGGIGGHEQFF.

This clonotype has ten or more counts. The gene calls are TRBV4-3 and TRBJ1-1; no clear D. V was pared by 0 bases and J by 8 bases, with 22 bases between. This CDR3 spans 17 amino acids. The germline CDR1 and CDR2 sequences are LGHNA and YSLEER. The CDR3 spells CASSQELGGLLTAEAFF. The CDR3 DNA follows: TGCGCCAGCAGCCAAGAGTTAGGTGGGCTTCTAACAGCGGAAGCTTTCTTT.

This rearrangement joins TRBV2 to TRBJ2-2, with TRBD1 as a possible D gene (6 bases). Between the trimmed V and J ends, which lost 5 bases and 10 bases, there was a span of 17 bases. Per germline, CDR1 SNHLY and CDR2 FYNNEI. The length of the CDR3 is 14 residues. The CDR3 DNA is TGTGCCAGCAGTCAGGGCAGGGGCGCAGTGGAGCTGTTTTTT. The encoded protein is CASSQGRGAVELFF.

This clonotype was detected only a few times. At one boundary the junction diverges from the germline segment, which might be a read error. V is TRBV5-1 and J is TRBJ1-5; D ambiguous. Germline CDR1 and CDR2: SGHRS and YFSETQ. The CDR3 is made up of 15 amino acids. In DNA form, the CDR3 reads TGCGCCAGTAGCTTGGGGAAATCTAGCAATCAGCCCCAGCATTTT. Its protein product is CASSLGKSSNQPQHF.

This clonotype occurred many times. The chain links TRBV7-9 to TRBJ2-7; TRBD2 matches at 7 bases. The CDR3 contains 13 residues. Losses at the gene ends were 4 bases for V and 1 base for J; bases not matched to a gene: 1. Germline V gene lookup returns CDR1 SEHNR and CDR2 FQNEAQ (reference sequence). Written as DNA, the CDR3 is TGTGCCAGCAGCTCTAGCGGATCCTACGAGCAGTACTTC. Its translation is CASSSSGSYEQYF.

The gene calls are TRBV29-1 and TRBJ2-7; D not resolved. V was pared by 1 base and J by 3 bases, with 4 bases between. The CDR3 has 11 residues. Germline V CDR1 and CDR2: SQVTM, ANQGSEA. The CDR3 loop reads CSVEANYEQYF. The CDR3 coding sequence is TGCAGCGTTGAAGCGAACTACGAGCAGTACTTC.

The chain employs TRBV4-1 and TRBJ1-2, with D perhaps matching TRBD1 (5 bases). This CDR3 is built from 12 residues. V was pared by 11 bases and J by 10 bases, with 20 bases between. Germline CDR1 is MGHRA and CDR2 is YSYEKL. CDR3 protein: CASRGANYNYTF. The DNA for the CDR3 is TGCGCCTCCCGTGGGGCTAACTATAACTACACCTTC.

V and J are TRBV4-1 and TRBJ1-5; D is possibly TRBD1 (5 bases). V gave up 6 bases and J gave up 7 bases, with 13 bases separating them. There are 13 residues in the CDR3. Germline-derived CDR1 and CDR2 are MGHRA and YSYEKL. CDR3 amino acids: CASRKGAGQPQHF. CDR3 DNA: TGCGCCAGCAGGAAAGGGGCGGGACAGCCCCAGCATTTT.